A single sample gave rise to the 27 T cell receptor beta chains below, sequenced in a study of blood T cell repertoires in COVID-19. TCRdb keeps only in-frame clones here, not all; method: immunoSEQ multiplex PCR. The sample yields about 200,000 clones, 90% seen once. Material for sequencing was peripheral blood. The source is a man aged 50-60 years with acute or convalescent COVID-19.

J is TRBJ1-1 and V is TRBV2, with no clear D. The CDR3 has 16 residues. CDR1 and CDR2 (germline): SNHLY, FYNNEI. Trimming removed 4 bases from V and 2 bases from J, with 17 bases in between. CDR3 in amino acids: CASSGRGIVYNTEAFF. The CDR3, as DNA: TGTGCCAGCAGTGGGAGAGGGATTGTGTATAACACTGAAGCTTTCTTT.

The chain is built from TRBV7-2 and TRBJ1-1; D gene ambiguous. Germline V gene lookup returns CDR1 SGHTA and CDR2 FQGNSA. The V gene lost 3 bases and the J gene lost 4 bases, with 18 bases spanning the gap. The CDR3 loop spans 16 amino acids. The CDR3 region is CASSFRSGQATTEAFF. CDR3 DNA sequence: TGTGCCAGCAGCTTCCGGTCCGGTCAGGCCACCACTGAAGCTTTCTTT.

The J gene is TRBJ2-7, the V gene TRBV6-2 or TRBV6-3, with 7 bases that match TRBD2. V dropped 4 bases and J dropped 3; count of bases not matched to a gene: 9. CDR3 length equals 15 residues. The germline V gene encodes CDR1 MNHEY and CDR2 SVGEGT. CDR3 nucleotide sequence: TGTGCCAGCAGTTCTACGTTTGGGAGGGTCTACGAGCAGTACTTC. It translates to CASSSTFGRVYEQYF.

The chain has TRBV27 and TRBJ1-2, with 7 bases aligning to TRBD1. The V gene's germline CDR1 is MNHEY and CDR2 SMNVEV (reference sequence). The CDR3 has 19 residues. V was pared by 1 base and J by 7 bases, with 21 bases of the junction left unmatched. Here the CDR3 reads CASSLFGRGRLGELAGYTF. As DNA, the CDR3 is TGTGCCAGCAGTTTATTTGGCAGGGGGAGACTTGGTGAGTTGGCTGGCTACACCTTC.

This sequence joins TRBV6-5 and TRBJ1-5, with D unclear. V lost 5 bases to trimming and J lost 5 bases, with 13 bases between them. The CDR3 has 14 residues. Per germline, CDR1 MNHEY and CDR2 SVGAGI. DNA of the CDR3: TGTGCCAGCAGTCACGCGGGAGTTGATCAGCCCCAGCATTTT. It codes for CASSHAGVDQPQHF.

The V and J genes are TRBV20-1 and TRBJ1-2, with no clear D. Trimming removed 3 bases at V and 3 bases at J, with 8 bases between. The CDR3 covers 12 residues. Germline CDR1 reads DFQATT; CDR2 reads SNEGSKA (reference sequence). CDR3 in DNA: TGCAGTGCTAGTAGGCAGGACTATGGCTACACCTTC. Protein: CSASRQDYGYTF.

V and J are TRBV5-1 and TRBJ1-4; the match to TRBD1 covers 8 bases. J gave up 5 bases and V 6 bases, and 9 bases lay outside the gene matches. Germline loops: CDR1 SGHRS, CDR2 YFSETQ. The CDR3 is 15 amino acids. CDR3 in DNA: TGCGCCAGCAAATTTCGGCCAGGGGGCAATGAAAAACTGTTTTTT. The encoded protein is CASKFRPGGNEKLFF.

This chain links TRBV19 with TRBJ1-2; 7 bases agree with TRBD1. This CDR3 contains 16 residues. Per the germline V gene, CDR1 is LNHDA and CDR2 is SQIVND (reference sequence). J was trimmed by 10 bases and V by 5 bases; bases with no gene match: 19. CDR3 sequence: CASSRPTGTVFSAYTF. The CDR3 region has the DNA TGTGCCAGTAGTCGTCCGACAGGGACTGTGTTTAGTGCCTACACCTTC.

V gene TRBV11-2 combines with J gene TRBJ2-3, with D unclear. The CDR3 is made up of 13 amino acids. The germline V and J ends were trimmed by 3 bases and 3 bases, with 7 bases remaining between them. The germline V gene has CDR1 SGHAT and CDR2 FQNNGV. The CDR3 here is CASSFSGTDTQYF. DNA of the CDR3: TGTGCCAGCAGCTTTTCCGGGACAGATACGCAGTATTTT.

V and J are TRBV7-9 and TRBJ1-3; no clear D gene. CDR3 size: 17 residues. From germline, CDR1 is SEHNR and CDR2 FQNEAQ (reference sequence). The germline V and J ends were trimmed by 5 bases and 0 bases, with 17 bases remaining between them. CDR3 bases: TGTGCCAGCAGCCTCACACACCAGCGCCCCTCTGGAAACACCATATATTTT. Its protein product is CASSLTHQRPSGNTIYF.

The rearrangement links TRBV7-9 to TRBJ2-1; D unclear. The CDR3 has 14 residues. CDR1 is SEHNR, CDR2 FQNEAQ, per germline (reference sequence). Trimming took 0 bases from V and 9 from J, leaving 12 bases between them. The CDR3: CASSLAPGWAEQFF. The CDR3 region has the DNA TGTGCCAGCAGCTTAGCGCCAGGTTGGGCTGAGCAGTTCTTC.

This chain connects TRBV24-1 to TRBJ2-3; no clear D. The CDR3 covers 14 residues. Trimming left V 8 bases short and J 1 base short, with 12 bases between. Germline lookup yields CDR1 KGHDR and CDR2 SFDVKD. This CDR3 reads CATMGPSGTDTQYF. CDR3 DNA sequence: TGTGCCACCATGGGCCCCTCCGGCACAGATACGCAGTATTTT.

The chain links TRBV12-2 to TRBJ1-6; TRBD1 is taken as the D call from the table, unchecked against the DNA. TRBV12-2 is a pseudogene locus. The CDR3 is made up of 18 amino acids. The CDR3 DNA reads TGTGCAAGTCGCTCCGGGACAGGGGATTTTAGGAATAATTCACCCCTCCACTTT. Protein: CASRSGTGDFRNNSPLHF.

The CDR3 DNA follows: TGTGCCAGCAGCCCACAACTGGGGGGTAGCTACGAGCAGTACTTC. Its protein is CASSPQLGGSYEQYF. This rearrangement joins TRBV9 to TRBJ2-7; D possibly corresponds to TRBD2 (6 bases). The CDR3 totals 15 residues. Germline CDR1 is SGDLS and CDR2 is YYNGEE. Trimming pared 4 bases from V and 3 bases from J, leaving 17 bases between.

This chain connects TRBV6-5 to TRBJ1-1, with TRBD1 matching over 7 bases. Germline values: CDR1 MNHEY, CDR2 SVGAGI. The CDR3 spans 13 residues. The junction had 13 bases not matched to a gene; V was cut back by 7 bases and J by 11 bases. CDR3 bases: TGTGCCAGCAATACAGGGGAACGGACGGCGGCTTTCTTT. Its protein product is CASNTGERTAAFF.

This chain connects TRBV4-1 to TRBJ2-3; 7 nucleotides line up with TRBD2. The CDR3 totals 18 residues. The junction had 15 bases not matched to a gene; V was cut back by 4 bases and J by 2 bases. Per the germline V gene, CDR1 is MGHRA and CDR2 is YSYEKL. Here the CDR3 DNA reads TGCGCCAGCAGCCCCCTCGGGGGGTACGGGCGTGCCACAGATACGCAGTATTTT. Amino acid sequence: CASSPLGGYGRATDTQYF.

The chain has TRBV4-3 and TRBJ2-1, with 8 bases matching TRBD2. The CDR3 is made up of 17 amino acids. Trimming took 0 bases from V and 1 from J; bases not matched to a gene: 5. Germline V gene sequence: CDR1 LGHNA, CDR2 YSLEER. For the CDR3, the DNA is TGCGCCAGCAGCCAAGATCTTCGGGGGGGTTCCTACAATGAGCAGTTCTTC. It codes for CASSQDLRGGSYNEQFF.

This sequence joins TRBV18 and TRBJ2-5; 9 bases map to TRBD1. Germline assignment: CDR1 KGHSH and CDR2 LQKENI. The CDR3 covers 15 residues. Trimming removed 5 bases from V and 2 bases from J; junction bases left unmatched: 6. The DNA of the CDR3 is TGTGCCAGCTCAACTCAGGACAGGGGACAAGAGACCCAGTACTTC. Translating it yields CASSTQDRGQETQYF.

The CDR3 region is CASSQDTGQIEAFF. DNA of the CDR3: TGCGCCAGCAGCCAAGACACGGGTCAGATCGAAGCTTTCTTT. The V and J genes are TRBV4-3 and TRBJ1-1, with D unresolved. CDR1 and CDR2 from the germline V gene are LGHNA and YSLEER. The CDR3 is 14 residues long. The germline V and J ends were trimmed by 0 bases and 8 bases, with 13 bases remaining between them.

The chain has TRBV7-2 and TRBJ2-1; 9 bases line up with TRBD2. Trimming at V came to 5 bases and at J to 10 bases, leaving 12 bases not matched to a gene. CDR3 size: 15 residues. Germline V lookup: CDR1 SGHTA, CDR2 FQGNSA. This chain's CDR3 is CASSPRPLAGNEQFF. CDR3 bases: TGTGCCAGCAGCCCCCGTCCTCTAGCGGGAAACGAGCAGTTCTTC.

This clone was seen a single time. The CDR3 DNA follows: TGTGCCAGCAGCGTGGGAGGGCGGCAGGGAGGGCGAGGTACGCAGTATTTT. It codes for CASSVGGRQGGRGTQYF. V is TRBV9 and J is TRBJ2-3; 7 bases are a match to TRBD2. The V and J ends lost 2 bases and 8 bases, in that order; junction bases with no gene match: 17. CDR1 SGDLS and CDR2 YYNGEE come from the germline V gene. The CDR3 is 17 amino acids.

The J gene is TRBJ1-5, the V gene TRBV10-3; TRBD1 might be the D (6 bases). The V end lost 3 bases, the J end lost 4 bases, and 16 bases lay between the germline ends. The CDR3 sequence is 16 residues long. Germline lookup yields CDR1 ENHRY and CDR2 SYGVKD. The CDR3 sequence is CAISELAGAGNQPQHF. The CDR3, as DNA: TGTGCCATCAGTGAACTGGCAGGGGCAGGAAATCAGCCCCAGCATTTT.

This clone was detected only once. The chain couples TRBV3-1 (or the pseudogene TRBV3-2) to TRBJ2-7; D is unclear. CDR1 is LGHDT and CDR2 is YNNKEL in the germline V gene (reference sequence). The V and J ends lost 4 bases and 1 base respectively, with 17 bases between them. This CDR3 is built from 16 residues. The CDR3 DNA reads TGTGCCAGCAGCCCCTCCTGGGCAGAGTTATCCTACGAGCAGTACTTC. It translates to CASSPSWAELSYEQYF.

The J gene is TRBJ1-5, the V gene TRBV10-2; 8 bases align to TRBD1. The CDR3 totals 13 residues. Germline CDR1 reads WSHSY; CDR2 reads SAAADI. V trimming: 6 bases; J trimming: 6 bases; junction bases outside the gene matches: 4. The CDR3 protein is CASRQGAGQPQHF. CDR3 DNA sequence: TGCGCCAGCAGGCAGGGGGCTGGTCAGCCCCAGCATTTT.

This chain uses TRBV7-2 with TRBJ2-7, with 8 bases that match TRBD2. V was clipped by 3 bases and J by 3 bases; unmatched bases: 7. There are 15 residues in the CDR3. The germline V gene has CDR1 SGHTA and CDR2 FQGNSA. The CDR3 is CASSLAAGEYYEQYV. The CDR3, as DNA: TGTGCCAGCAGCTTGGCAGCGGGGGAGTACTACGAGCAGTACGTC.

The chain links TRBV7-3 to TRBJ1-2; TRBD1 matches 10 bases. The CDR3 totals 14 residues. CDR1 and CDR2 (germline): SGHTA, FQGTGA. The V segment lost 6 bases and the J segment 7 bases; nucleotides outside the gene matches: 8. Here the CDR3 reads CASSSGTGEGGYTF. CDR3 nucleotides: TGTGCCAGCAGTTCCGGGACAGGGGAGGGTGGCTACACCTTC.

This rearrangement joins TRBV13 to TRBJ2-3, with 13 positions matching TRBD2. Germline CDR1 is PRHDT and CDR2 is FYEKMQ (reference sequence). The CDR3 has 17 residues. V dropped 4 bases and J dropped 6; count of bases not matched to a gene: 10. The CDR3 nucleotides read TGTGCCAGCAGCTCGGGACTAGCGGGACCTTCTAGGGATACGCAGTATTTT. Its translation is CASSSGLAGPSRDTQYF.